These 2 T cell receptor beta chains were sequenced from one sample in a study of blood T cell repertoires in COVID-19. Profiling relied on immunoSEQ multiplex PCR, and the TCRdb table lists in-frame clones only, not all of them. In the table there are around 140,000 clones, almost 85% of which are singletons. Sequences were obtained from peripheral blood. The receptors derive from a man between 60 and 75 years old with acute or convalescent COVID-19.

The CDR3 DNA reads as TGTGCCTGGAGTAGCGGACTAGCGGGTGACAACGTCCTGACTTTC. This translates into CAWSSGLAGDNVLTF. The chain couples TRBV30 to TRBJ2-6; 11 bases align to TRBD2. Trimming cost V 2 bases and J 9 bases; bases outside gene matches: 6. Germline loops: CDR1 GTSNPN, CDR2 SVGIG (reference sequence). The CDR3 has 15 amino acids.

The chain is built from TRBV19 and TRBJ1-3; D not certain. V was cut by 8 bases and J by 0 bases, with 14 bases left in between. The CDR3 extends over 15 amino acids. Germline V CDR1 and CDR2: LNHDA, SQIVND (reference sequence). The DNA for the CDR3 is TGTGCCAGTCATCGGGATACCGACTCTGGAAACACCATATATTTT. Translating it yields CASHRDTDSGNTIYF. The full variable domain, with the rest looked up from reference TRBV19 and TRBJ1-3, is DGGITQSPKYLFRKEGQNVTLSCEQNLNHDAMYWYRQDPGQGLRLIYYSQIVNDFQKGDIAEGYSVSREKKESFPLTVTSAQKNPTAFYLCASHRDTDSGNTIYFGEGSWLTVV.